The 27 T cell receptor beta chains reported below all come from one sample, sequenced in a study of T cell repertoires in cytomegalovirus infection. TCRdb ran MiXCR on the reads and lists one entry per CDR3 protein. The sample carries 300,000 to 450,000 distinct CDR3 sequences, 15% to 20% recorded once. Sequenced input: PBMCs. Receptor source: a human donor in good health (CMV status not recorded). Some clones in this sample may be carry-over from other donors' samples.

This rearrangement joins TRBV7-6 to TRBJ2-1; 12 nucleotides match TRBD2. The germline V gene encodes CDR1 SGHVS and CDR2 FNYEAQ. CDR3 size: 15 residues. V shed 5 bases, J shed 9 bases, and the junction held 8 bases outside the gene matches. CDR3 sequence (DNA): TGTGCCAGCAGCCTCGGGACTAGCGGGTTGGGTGAGCAGTTCTTC. This translates into CASSLGTSGLGEQFF.

This clonotype has more than one count but fewer than ten. This chain joins TRBV28 and TRBJ1-1; D is perhaps TRBD1 (5 bases). Looked up from germline, CDR1 is MDHEN and CDR2 is SYDVKM. This CDR3 region has 16 residues. V gave up 3 bases and J gave up 1 base, with 15 bases separating them. The CDR3: CASSFWRGRTNTEAFF. For the CDR3, the DNA is TGTGCCAGCAGTTTTTGGCGGGGCCGGACGAACACTGAAGCTTTCTTT.

The genes are TRBV12-3 or TRBV12-4 and TRBJ2-1, with TRBD2 identical over 9 bases. V trimming: 6 bases; J trimming: 8 bases; junction bases outside the gene matches: 17. The CDR3 has 17 residues. The CDR3 region has the DNA TGTGCCAGCAGCCCCTTTAGCGGGAGTGTCACCACCGATGAGCAGTTCTTC. Protein: CASSPFSGSVTTDEQFF.

This chain uses TRBV10-3 with TRBJ2-4; 8 bases are a match to TRBD2. From germline, CDR1 is ENHRY and CDR2 SYGVKD. Trimming cost V 3 bases and J 9 bases; bases outside gene matches: 7. The CDR3 is 14 residues long. The CDR3 is CAISDPRTSSIQYF. For the CDR3, the DNA is TGTGCCATCAGTGATCCCCGGACTAGCTCCATTCAGTACTTC.

This clonotype was seen more than once but under ten times. V and J are TRBV3-1 and TRBJ2-1; a possible D gene is TRBD2 (5 bases). The V gene's germline CDR1 is LGHDT and CDR2 YNNKEL (reference sequence). There are 14 residues in the CDR3. The V gene lost 5 bases and the J gene lost 9 bases, with 17 bases spanning the gap. The CDR3 DNA reads TGTGCCAGCAGCAGGACTGGAATGGGAAGTGAGCAGTTCTTC. Residues: CASSRTGMGSEQFF.

The V call is TRBV2, the J call TRBJ2-7; 15 positions agree with TRBD2. Germline-derived CDR1 and CDR2 are SNHLY and FYNNEI. CDR3 length: 18 amino acids. After removal of 6 bases from V and 1 base from J, the junction contained 10 bases not matched to a gene. The CDR3 DNA follows: TGTGCCAGCAGGATATCCGGGACTAGCGGGAGGACTTCCTACGAGCAGTACTTC. Its translation is CASRISGTSGRTSYEQYF. Using reference TRBV2 and TRBJ2-7 for the parts outside the CDR3, the full variable domain is EPEVTQTPSHQVTQMGQEVILRCVPISNHLYFYWYRQILGQKVEFLVSFYNNEISEKSEIFDDQFSVERPDGSNFTLKIRSTKLEDSAMYFCASRISGTSGRTSYEQYFGPGTRLTVT.

This clonotype was detected ten times or more. The chain combines TRBV10-2 with TRBJ2-3; 9 nucleotides line up with TRBD1. This CDR3 spans 16 amino acids. Germline CDR1 and CDR2: WSHSY and SAAADI. V was clipped by 6 bases and J by 1 base; unmatched bases: 8. The CDR3 bases are TGCGCCAGCAGAGACTACAGGGGGCAGGGCACAGATACGCAGTATTTT. It translates to CASRDYRGQGTDTQYF.

CDR3 nucleotide sequence: TGTGCCAGTAGTATGGTGGGAGATACGCAGTATTTT. Translated: CASSMVGDTQYF. The chain couples TRBV19 to TRBJ2-3; D call uncertain. This CDR3 comprises 12 residues. Trimming took off 3 bases at V and 5 bases at J, with 6 bases between the two ends. Germline values: CDR1 LNHDA, CDR2 SQIVND (reference sequence).

This clonotype occurred many times. The V gene is TRBV7-9, the J gene TRBJ1-1; the match to TRBD1 covers 8 bases. The germline CDR1 and CDR2 sequences are SEHNR and FQNEAQ (reference sequence). The V segment lost 2 bases and the J segment 4 bases; nucleotides outside the gene matches: 15. The CDR3 loop spans 18 amino acids. The CDR3 DNA reads TGTGCCAGCAGCTTAAGGGGGTTTCAGACAGGGGTGAGCACTGAAGCTTTCTTT. Its protein product is CASSLRGFQTGVSTEAFF.

A remark on this clonotype: A much larger clone lies a single base off, so this may be a read error. CDR3 nucleotides: TGTGCCAGCAGTCGCTCTCGGACTAGCCTTAATAGTGAGCAGTTCTTC. Protein: CASSRSRTSLNSEQFF. The chain uses TRBV6-1 and TRBJ2-1, with 8 bases lining up with TRBD2. V lost 5 bases to trimming and J lost 9 bases; unmatched junction nucleotides: 15. The V gene's germline CDR1 is MNHNS and CDR2 SASEGT. This CDR3 has 16 amino acids.

V gene TRBV20-1 combines with J gene TRBJ2-7; D could derive from TRBD1 or TRBD2 (6 bases each). CDR1 is DFQATT, CDR2 SNEGSKA, per germline (reference sequence). Trimming removed 3 bases at V and 0 bases at J, with 12 bases between. CDR3 length: 14 residues. The CDR3 bases are TGCAGTGCTAGTCCGGGGGCCAGCTCCTACGAGCAGTACTTC. The encoded protein is CSASPGASSYEQYF.

This clonotype was observed many times. V usage is TRBV25-1 and J usage is TRBJ2-1; maybe TRBD1 (5 bases). The CDR3 length is 16 residues. Trimming cost V 4 bases and J 5 bases, with 18 bases left between them. Per germline, CDR1 MGHDK and CDR2 SYGVNS. CDR3 sequence: CASSASWGPQDNEQFF. CDR3 bases: TGTGCCAGCAGTGCCAGTTGGGGCCCCCAAGACAATGAGCAGTTCTTC.

J is TRBJ2-5 and V is TRBV10-3; D unclear. The germline gives CDR1 ENHRY, CDR2 SYGVKD. V lost 0 bases, J lost 4 bases, and 9 bases lay in between. This CDR3 contains 14 residues. This chain's CDR3 is CAISESRTSETQYF. The DNA for the CDR3 is TGTGCCATCAGTGAGTCAAGGACCTCAGAGACCCAGTACTTC.

This clonotype was seen at least ten times. This sequence joins TRBV28 and TRBJ2-1; D is perhaps TRBD1 or TRBD2 (5 bases each). With 6 bases removed from V and 6 bases from J, the gap between germline ends came to 15 bases. Germline CDR1 reads MDHEN; CDR2 reads SYDVKM. This CDR3 region has 14 residues. This CDR3 is CASRAQGAVNEQFF. In DNA, the CDR3 is TGTGCCAGCAGAGCCCAGGGAGCTGTCAATGAGCAGTTCTTC.

The chain has TRBV27 and TRBJ1-4; weak D call: TRBD1 (5 bases). This CDR3 has 13 amino acids. Germline-derived CDR1 and CDR2 are MNHEY and SMNVEV (reference sequence). V dropped 2 bases and J dropped 11 bases, with 12 bases sitting between them. Here the CDR3 reads CASSLGAPWKLFF. In DNA form, the CDR3 reads TGTGCCAGCAGTTTAGGGGCCCCGTGGAAACTGTTTTTT.

This clonotype was counted ten times or more. The chain carries TRBV7-6 and TRBJ2-5; 9 bases map to TRBD2. Germline V gene lookup returns CDR1 SGHVS and CDR2 FNYEAQ. With V trimmed by 4 bases and J by 2 bases, 8 bases remained unmatched. The CDR3 totals 16 residues. The CDR3 region has the DNA TGTGCCAGCAGCTACCGACTAGCGGAAGGACAAGAGACCCAGTACTTC. This gives the protein CASSYRLAEGQETQYF. The full variable domain, with the rest looked up from reference TRBV7-6 and TRBJ2-5, is GAGVSQSPRYKVTKRGQDVALRCDPISGHVSLYWYRQALGQGPEFLTYFNYEAQQDKSGLPNDRFSAERPEGSISTLTIQRTEQRDSAMYRCASSYRLAEGQETQYFGPGTRLLVL.

This clonotype was observed a few times. The chain joins TRBV3-1 to TRBJ2-1; D possibly corresponds to TRBD2 (5 bases). This CDR3 has 16 amino acids. V was clipped by 2 bases and J by 5 bases, with 16 bases between them. Germline CDR1 is LGHDT and CDR2 is YNNKEL (reference sequence). The CDR3 here is CASSQNPPGINNEQFF. The CDR3 nucleotides are TGTGCCAGCAGCCAAAATCCTCCGGGAATCAACAATGAGCAGTTCTTC.

This clonotype was seen a handful of times. This rearrangement joins TRBV10-3 to TRBJ2-7; D call uncertain. Trimming cost V 8 bases and J 6 bases, with 17 bases left between them. CDR1 and CDR2 from the germline V gene are ENHRY and SYGVKD. This CDR3 region has 13 residues. This chain's CDR3 is CAILSPNSGEQYF. The CDR3 DNA is TGTGCCATCTTATCCCCCAACTCGGGCGAGCAGTACTTC.

V is TRBV6-1 and J is TRBJ1-4; 7 bases are a match to TRBD1. Trimming at V came to 6 bases and at J to 7 bases, leaving 8 bases not matched to a gene. The CDR3 loop spans 14 amino acids. In germline, CDR1 is MNHNS, CDR2 SASEGT. The CDR3 loop is CASRVRGGGEKLFF. DNA for the CDR3: TGTGCCAGCAGGGTCAGGGGGGGCGGTGAAAAACTGTTTTTT.

The J gene is TRBJ1-2, the V gene TRBV7-9; no definite D call. CDR1 SEHNR and CDR2 FQNEAQ come from the germline V gene (reference sequence). The V gene lost 1 base and the J gene lost 8 bases, with 8 bases spanning the gap. This CDR3 spans 12 amino acids. CDR3 loop: CASSLDTRGYTF. The CDR3, as DNA: TGTGCCAGCAGCTTAGACACCAGGGGCTACACCTTC. The whole variable domain, filled in from reference TRBV7-9 and TRBJ1-2, reads DTGVSQNPRHKITKRGQNVTFRCDPISEHNRLYWYRQTLGQGPEFLTYFQNEAQLEKSRLLSDRFSAERPKGSFSTLEIQRTEQGDSAMYLCASSLDTRGYTFGSGTRLTVV.

The table lists this clonotype with many counts. The gene calls are TRBV6-5 and TRBJ2-5, with 8 bases identical to TRBD1. The CDR3 loop spans 14 amino acids. The ends lost 7 bases at V and 4 bases at J; junction bases unmatched: 8. Germline V CDR1 and CDR2: MNHEY, SVGAGI. CDR3 in DNA: TGTGCCAGCACCAAGCAGGGGGCGCGAGAGACCCAGTACTTC. Its translation is CASTKQGARETQYF.

The chain links TRBV7-4 to TRBJ1-2, with D unresolved. Germline V gene data show CDR1 as SGHVT and CDR2 as SQSDAQ. V was cut by 5 bases and J by 4 bases, with 14 bases left in between. The CDR3 extends over 14 amino acids. The CDR3 nucleotides are TGTGCCAGCAGCCGCCCGTCGGGAGGCTATGGCTACACCTTC. This codes for CASSRPSGGYGYTF.

This clonotype was counted only a few times. The rearrangement uses TRBV9 and TRBJ1-5; D uncertain. This CDR3 contains 15 residues. CDR1 and CDR2 (germline): SGDLS, YYNGEE. V was shortened by 0 bases and J by 3 bases, with 10 bases between the two germline ends. In nucleotides, the CDR3 is TGTGCCAGCAGCGTAGGACCTTCGACCAATCAGCCCCAGCATTTT. Its translation is CASSVGPSTNQPQHF. Variable domain in full (rest from reference TRBV9 and TRBJ1-5): DSGVTQTPKHLITATGQRVTLRCSPRSGDLSVYWYQQSLDQGLQFLIQYYNGEERAKGNILERFSAQQFPDLHSELNLSSLELGDSALYFCASSVGPSTNQPQHFGDGTRLSIL.

This chain connects TRBV20-1 to TRBJ2-3; D remains unclear. V lost 1 base, J lost 7 bases, and 15 bases lay in between. The CDR3 is 14 residues long. The germline V gene has CDR1 DFQATT and CDR2 SNEGSKA (reference sequence). The DNA for the CDR3 is TGCAGTGCTAGAGTGTCCGGGCAAACGAATACGCAGTATTTT. Translating gives CSARVSGQTNTQYF.

A few counts support this clonotype. The chain combines TRBV4-3 with TRBJ2-5, with 10 nucleotides matching TRBD2. This CDR3 comprises 13 residues. V lost 4 bases to trimming and J lost 13 bases; unmatched junction nucleotides: 9. CDR1 and CDR2 (germline): LGHNA, YSLEER. As DNA, the CDR3 is TGCGCCAGCAGCCGAGGAGCGGGAGGGTCGCCGTACTTC. Translating it yields CASSRGAGGSPYF.

This clonotype has a count of ten or more. This sequence joins TRBV7-2 and TRBJ1-1; no reliable D call. The germline V and J ends were trimmed by 2 bases and 0 bases, with 4 bases remaining between them. The CDR3 totals 13 residues. The germline gives CDR1 SGHTA, CDR2 FQGNSA. CDR3 in DNA: TGTGCCAGCAGCTTAATGATGAACACTGAAGCTTTCTTT. It codes for CASSLMMNTEAFF.

This clonotype is a singleton in its sample. One end of the junction does not line up with germline, which may come from a read error. This chain uses TRBV15 with TRBJ1-4; the D is unclear. Germline V gene lookup returns CDR1 LNHNV and CDR2 YYDKDF (reference sequence). The CDR3 extends over 14 amino acids. CDR3 sequence (DNA): TGTGCCACCAGAAGCGGTGGAGGTAATGGAAAACTGTTTTTT. Translation: CATRSGGGNGKLFF.